This T cell receptor (beta chain) emerged from a study of vaccination effects on CD4 cells after COVID-19. Trimming pared 5 bases from V and 0 bases from J, leaving 11 bases between. The CDR3 sequence is 14 residues long. Germline V gives CDR1 SGDLS, CDR2 YYNGEE. The sample holds a few counts of this clone. Its antigen is not identified. Sequencing used immunoSEQ multiplex PCR; TCRdb keeps in-frame clones, though not all of them. The sample holds 30,000 to 45,000 clones, under 75% seen once. Antigen-specific CD4+ T cells expanded by the ViraFEST assay with viral peptide pools were then sequenced. Upon completion of about ten days in culture, CD4+ T cells were isolated. The study found no prior SARS-CoV-2 infection in the vaccine recipients, who tested negative for nucleocapsid antibodies. In culture with about 9.7 IU/ml IL-2 and around 10 ug/ml peptides, PBMC were grown at roughly 2 million per well. A half-medium replacement with IL-2 medium was carried out on days 3 and 7.

The TCR originated in a human donor who received a COVID-19 vaccine. The chain recombines TRBV9 with TRBJ1-1, with D perhaps TRBD1 (5 bases). The sequenced sample was CD4+ T cells from PBMCs cultured with SARS-CoV-2 spike peptides, obtained before COVID-19 vaccination. In DNA, the CDR3 is TGTGCCAGCAGTTTCGGGACCGTGAACACTGAAGCTTTCTTT. Residues: CASSFGTVNTEAFF.